The sequence of this T cell receptor beta chain was determined in a study of blood T cell repertoires in COVID-19. Repertoires were generated with immunoSEQ multiplex PCR, while TCRdb's copy carries only in-frame clones and drops some. The table has about 210,000 clones, roughly 82% seen once. J lost 3 bases, V lost 0 bases, and 7 bases had no gene match. Germline-derived CDR1 and CDR2 are SGDLS and YYNGEE. The CDR3 spans 18 residues. Material: PBMCs or T cells enriched from blood (not recorded which). This rearrangement joins TRBV9 to TRBJ2-1; 12 positions match TRBD2. This clonotype was obtained from a man in his forties or fifties with acute COVID-19. As DNA, the CDR3 is TGTGCCAGCAGCGTAGTAGCTAGCGGGAGGGCGTTCTACAATGAGCAGTTCTTC. It yields the protein CASSVVASGRAFYNEQFF.